This TCR beta chain was recorded in a study of identifying expanded T cells in peripheral blood. CDR3 length equals 13 residues. V lost 8 bases to trimming and J lost 0 bases; unmatched junction nucleotides: 0. Germline loops: CDR1 SEHNR, CDR2 FQNEAQ (reference sequence). Study-level points and caveats: Clone count variance between roughly 2-week samples rose with total template count.

Libraries were prepared by immunoSEQ multiplex PCR; TCRdb keeps only in-frame clonotypes and omits some of them. The sample yields 50,000 to 75,000 clones, 70% to 90% seen once. A word on this clone: Antigen specificity is unknown.

During the collection period, no donor immune events like infections were recorded. The chain has TRBV7-9 and TRBJ2-7; 11 positions agree with TRBD1. The specimen sequenced was blood. The receptor's source is a person aged 18-70 years in good health. As DNA, the CDR3 is TGTGCCAGCGGACAGGGGGCCTCCTACGAGCAGTACTTC. Protein product: CASGQGASYEQYF.